This is a list of T cell receptor beta chains from one sample in a study of beta chain features in type 1 diabetes. Sequenced by immunoSEQ multiplex PCR; TCRdb stores in-frame clones only, minus some. This sample has about 280,000 clones; approximately 15% occur once, and the top ten carry approximately 0.015%. Sequenced sample: naive CD4+ T cells from blood. The receptor set was obtained from a man aged 18 to 29 with type 1 diabetes. Both conserved end residues are part of each CDR3. A D gene is named only where the DNA matches it firmly. Part of the rows lack a size; the others show once, few, many or a class for expanded clones.

V	size	D	J	DNA	CDR3
TRBV27	NA	TRBD1	TRBJ2-3	TGTGCCAGCAGTTCTATGACAGGGGCGCTCACAGATACGCAGTATTTT	CASSSMTGALTDTQYF
TRBV7-8	NA	TRBD1	TRBJ2-1	TGTGCCAGCAGCTCCGCAGACAGGGGTCCCACTTACAATGAGCAGTTCTTC	CASSSADRGPTYNEQFF
TRBV14	many	NA	TRBJ2-1	TGTGCCAGCAGCCAATCCACAGGGATCGATGAGCAGTTCTTC	CASSQSTGIDEQFF
TRBV6-5	NA	TRBD1	TRBJ2-7	TGTGCCAGCAGTTACCAGGGGGCCTTGGGTGAGCAGTACTTC	CASSYQGALGEQYF
TRBV18	NA	NA	TRBJ2-7	TGTGCCAGCTCATCGACGGGGAGTCGGACCTACGAGCAGTACTTC	CASSSTGSRTYEQYF
TRBV9	NA	NA	TRBJ1-2	TGTGCCAGCAGCTCCGCGACAGCTAACTATGGCTACACCTTC	CASSSATANYGYTF
TRBV4-2	NA	TRBD2	TRBJ2-3	TGTGCCAGCAGCCAAGGATCTAGCGGGAGGGATACGCAGTATTTT	CASSQGSSGRDTQYF
TRBV30	NA	TRBD1	TRBJ1-2	TGTGCCTGGCATACAGGGGATTATGGCTACACCTTC	CAWHTGDYGYTF
TRBV18	few	NA	TRBJ2-3	TGTGCCAGCTCACCACCTAGACGGGGCACAGATACGCAGTATTTT	CASSPPRRGTDTQYF
TRBV5-6	few	NA	TRBJ2-5	TGTGCCAGCAGCTGGAGGGAGACCCAGTACTTC	CASSWRETQYF
TRBV5-1	NA	NA	TRBJ1-2	TGCGCCAGCAGCTCGTGGCTCCGGGGCTATGGCTACACCTTC	CASSSWLRGYGYTF
TRBV21-1	few	NA	TRBJ2-3	TGTGCCAGCAGCAAGAAGACAGGGGGTAGGTGTACAGATACGCAGTATTTT	CASSKKTGGRCTDTQYF
TRBV7-9	few	NA	TRBJ1-1	TGTGCCAGCAGCTATGGGGGGGGCCCCGGGGCGAGGAACACTGAAGCTTTCTTT	CASSYGGGPGARNTEAFF
TRBV5-1	NA	NA	TRBJ2-3	TGCGCCAGCAGCTTGGAACGGTTCACAGATACGCAGTATTTT	CASSLERFTDTQYF
TRBV30	NA	NA	TRBJ1-3	TGTGCCTGGAGGCCCTTGGGCTCAGGCGCTCGTGGAAACACCATATATTTT	CAWRPLGSGARGNTIYF
TRBV6-6	NA	TRBD1	TRBJ1-5	TGTGCCAGCAGCATCGGGACAGGGTACCCTCAGCCCCAGCATTTT	CASSIGTGYPQPQHF
TRBV5-6	NA	TRBD1	TRBJ1-2	TGTGCCAGCAGCTTGGACACAGGGGACGGCTACACCTTC	CASSLDTGDGYTF
TRBV9	NA	TRBD1	TRBJ1-2	TGTGCCAGCAGCCAGCAGGGGGCTAACTATGGCTACACCTTC	CASSQQGANYGYTF
TRBV5-1	NA	NA	TRBJ1-5	TGCGCCAGCAGCCTCATGGGAGGGCTTAGCAATCAGCCCCAGCATTTT	CASSLMGGLSNQPQHF
TRBV5-1	few	NA	TRBJ2-7	TGCGCCAGCAGGTTCGGGGGATCCTACGAGCAGTACTTC	CASRFGGSYEQYF
TRBV7-9	few	NA	TRBJ1-1	TGTGCCAGCAGCCGAGACAGGAACACTGAAGCTTTCTTT	CASSRDRNTEAFF
TRBV19	NA	NA	TRBJ2-2	TGTGCCAGTACGGCGGAGTTATCGAACACCGGGGAGCTGTTTTTT	CASTAELSNTGELFF
TRBV29-1	few	TRBD2	TRBJ2-7	TGCAGCGTCAAAAAGGGCCTAGCGGGGGCCTACGACGAGCAGTACTTC	CSVKKGLAGAYDEQYF
TRBV15	few	TRBD2	TRBJ2-5	TGTGCCACCAGCAGCTTGACTAGCGTCCCCCAAGAGACCCAGTACTTC	CATSSLTSVPQETQYF
TRBV4-1	few	NA	TRBJ2-7	TGCGCCAGCAGCCAGCGTCTACTCACCTACGAGCAGTACTTC	CASSQRLLTYEQYF
TRBV7-2	few	NA	TRBJ2-2	TGTGCCAGCAGCTTACAGGGGCGAAAAACCGGGGAGCTGTTTTTT	CASSLQGRKTGELFF
TRBV5-6	NA	NA	TRBJ1-2	TGTGCCAGCAGCTGGGCAGCTAACTATGGCTACACCTTC	CASSWAANYGYTF
TRBV2	NA	NA	TRBJ2-7	TGTGCCAGCACTGAGCGGCCATACGAGCAGTACTTC	CASTERPYEQYF
TRBV29-1	few	TRBD1	TRBJ2-1	TGCAGCGTTCTTACAGGGGGCGCCTACAATGAGCAGTTCTTC	CSVLTGGAYNEQFF
TRBV30	NA	TRBD2	TRBJ2-7	TGTGCCTGGAGGGGACTAGCGGGGGGATACGAGCAGTACTTC	CAWRGLAGGYEQYF
TRBV28	NA	NA	TRBJ2-7	TGTGCCAGCAGTACGACCGGGACTCACGAGCAGTACTTC	CASSTTGTHEQYF
TRBV11-2	NA	NA	TRBJ2-3	TGTGCCAGCAGCACCCTCCTAAGCGGGCCTAGCACAGATACGCAGTATTTT	CASSTLLSGPSTDTQYF
TRBV29-1	NA	NA	TRBJ1-1	TGCAGCGTTGACGGCGGAATGAACACTGAAGCTTTCTTT	CSVDGGMNTEAFF
TRBV5-1	few	NA	TRBJ1-2	TGCGCCAGCAGCTCGGGAGGACGGGTCTATGGCTACACCTTC	CASSSGGRVYGYTF
TRBV5-1	NA	TRBD1	TRBJ2-7	TGCGCCAGCAGCTTGTGGTCACAGGGGTCCACCTACGAGCAGTACTTC	CASSLWSQGSTYEQYF
TRBV4-3	few	TRBD2	TRBJ2-5	TGCGCCAGCAGCCAAGGACTAGCGGTGGGTCAGACCCAGTACTTC	CASSQGLAVGQTQYF
TRBV18	few	TRBD2	TRBJ2-1	TGTGCCAGCTCACCACCGCGACTAGCGGAGTACAATGAGCAGTTCTTC	CASSPPRLAEYNEQFF
TRBV5-1	NA	NA	TRBJ2-1	TGCGCCAGCAGCTCTCCGTCGGGCAATGAGCAGTTCTTC	CASSSPSGNEQFF
TRBV11-2	NA	TRBD2	TRBJ2-7	TGTGCCAGCAGCTCCATAGCGGGGATACTATTTGAGCAGTACTTC	CASSSIAGILFEQYF
TRBV30	few	TRBD1	TRBJ1-2	TGTGCCTGGAGGACGACAGGGGGATATGGCTACACCTTC	CAWRTTGGYGYTF
TRBV7-2	NA	TRBD1	TRBJ2-7	TGTGCCAGCAGCTACGGGACAGGGTCCACCGAGCAGTACTTC	CASSYGTGSTEQYF
TRBV7-9	NA	NA	TRBJ2-7	TGTGCCAGCAGCTTAACCCCCCGGGAGCAGTACTTC	CASSLTPREQYF
TRBV29-1	NA	NA	TRBJ1-2	TGCAGCGTTACAGGAAGAGCTAACTATGGCTACACCTTC	CSVTGRANYGYTF
TRBV5-6	NA	TRBD1	TRBJ2-3	TGTGCCAGCGGTAGACAGGGGATCACAGATACGCAGTATTTT	CASGRQGITDTQYF